Each of the 5 T cell receptor beta chains below was sequenced from the same sample in a study of cytomegalovirus exposure and HLA in healthy donors. The PCR contained 60 Vbeta and 13 Jbeta primers. Repertoires were generated with immunoSEQ multiplex PCR, while TCRdb's copy carries only in-frame clones and drops some. The table records some 130,000 clones, under 85% of them present only once. Material for sequencing was PBMCs. The receptors were sampled from a boy between 10 and 17 years old in good health and CMV-seronegative.

Of note for this clone: Different DNA sequences within this sample yield the same CDR3. The chain has TRBV7-9 and TRBJ2-7, with 8 bases matching TRBD1. Trimming removed 4 bases from V and 4 bases from J; junction bases left unmatched: 6. Per the germline V gene, CDR1 is SEHNR and CDR2 is FQNEAQ (reference sequence). CDR3 length: 14 residues. This chain's CDR3 is CASSSGTGGYEQYF. The CDR3 DNA is TGTGCCAGCAGCTCCGGGACAGGCGGTTACGAGCAGTACTTC.

This chain joins TRBV6-1 and TRBJ2-5; weak D call: TRBD1 (6 bases). The end of the DNA is better explained by TRBJ2-7, so the J call may be wrong. This CDR3 is 13 amino acids long. Germline V lookup: CDR1 MNHNS, CDR2 SASEGT. The CDR3 loop is CARPRDKTYEQYF. The CDR3, as DNA: TGTGCCAGGCCCCGGGACAAGACCTACGAGCAGTACTTC.

Points on this clone: The same CDR3 is also encoded by other DNA sequences in this sample. The rearrangement joins TRBV11-2 to TRBJ2-5; D may be TRBD1 (5 bases). Germline V CDR1 and CDR2: SGHAT, FQNNGV. Trimming stripped 1 base from V and 2 bases from J, with 5 bases between. The CDR3 has 13 residues. Here the CDR3 reads CASSLGQQETQYF. The CDR3, as DNA: TGTGCCAGCAGCTTAGGACAGCAAGAGACCCAGTACTTC.

The chain links TRBV25-1 to TRBJ2-1, with D possibly being TRBD1 (6 bases). Germline V lookup: CDR1 MGHDK, CDR2 SYGVNS. V lost 5 bases to trimming and J lost 5 bases, with 10 bases between them. CDR3 length equals 13 residues. The CDR3 DNA sequence: TGTGCCAGCAGTTCTCACAGGGACAATGAGCAGTTCTTC. Protein product: CASSSHRDNEQFF.

The chain links TRBV7-2 to TRBJ2-1; TRBD1 aligns across 10 bases. The CDR3 is 15 amino acids. The junction had 8 bases not matched to a gene; V was cut back by 3 bases and J by 9 bases. Germline values: CDR1 SGHTA, CDR2 FQGNSA. CDR3 sequence reads: CASSLATGGLGEQFF. CDR3 in DNA: TGTGCCAGCAGCTTGGCGACAGGGGGCTTAGGTGAGCAGTTCTTC.